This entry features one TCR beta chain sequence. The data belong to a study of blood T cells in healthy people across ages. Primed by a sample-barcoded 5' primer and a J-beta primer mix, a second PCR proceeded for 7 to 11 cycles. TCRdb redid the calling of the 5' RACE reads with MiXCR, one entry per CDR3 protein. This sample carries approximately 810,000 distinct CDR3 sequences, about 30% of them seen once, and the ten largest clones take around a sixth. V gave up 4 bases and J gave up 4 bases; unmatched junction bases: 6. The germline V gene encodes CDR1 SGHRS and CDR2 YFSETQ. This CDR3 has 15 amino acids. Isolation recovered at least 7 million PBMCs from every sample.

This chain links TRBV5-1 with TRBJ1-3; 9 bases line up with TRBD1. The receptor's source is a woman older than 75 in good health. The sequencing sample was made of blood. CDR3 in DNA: TGCGCCAGCAGCACTACAGGGGGCACCGGAAACACCATATATTTT. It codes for CASSTTGGTGNTIYF.